The following is a TCR beta chain sequence with its context. The CDR3 totals 16 residues. Germline CDR1 reads LNHDA; CDR2 reads SQIVND (reference sequence). V lost 7 bases, J lost 3 bases, and 21 bases lay in between. Sequenced by immunoSEQ multiplex PCR; TCRdb stores in-frame clones only, minus some. The sample holds approximately 130,000 clones; about four fifths are singletons and the top ten take more than 9.5%. This record comes from a study of blood T cell repertoires in COVID-19. In the study overall: The analysed material was cDNA or gDNA that came from T cells, B-cell-depleted T cells, or PBMCs.

J is TRBJ1-1 and V is TRBV19; tentatively, D is TRBD1 (6 bases). Input material: peripheral blood. The receptor comes from a man aged 40-55 years with active or convalescent COVID-19. CDR3 in DNA: TGTGCCAGTACCCCAAGGTCCAGGGGCGCGGACACTGAAGCTTTCTTT. Its protein is CASTPRSRGADTEAFF.